The T cell receptor beta chain described here comes from a study of blood T cell repertoires in COVID-19. About the study: Spain, Italy and the United States supplied samples that represented acute and convalescent COVID-19.

As processed by the authors: It was from reference gene primer amplification that nucleated cell counts were estimated. Sequenced by immunoSEQ multiplex PCR; TCRdb stores in-frame clones only, minus some. That table gives V, J and clone size, and the DNA gave D and trimming. The sample has some 150,000 clones, approximately 80% seen once. The sequenced sample was peripheral blood. This TCR was sampled from a man aged 70-80 years with acute or convalescent COVID-19.

CDR3 DNA sequence: TGTGCCAGCAGCTTGTCAGTGAACACTGAAGCTTTCTTT. It yields the protein CASSLSVNTEAFF. This chain links TRBV11-3 with TRBJ1-1; no clear D. V was cut by 3 bases and J by 0 bases, with 5 bases left in between. Germline loops: CDR1 SGHNT, CDR2 YENEEA. The CDR3 length is 13 residues. The full variable domain, completed using reference TRBV11-3 and TRBJ1-1, is EAGVVQSPRYKIIEKKQPVAFWCNPISGHNTLYWYLQNLGQGPELLIRYENEEAVDDSQLPKDRFSAERLKGVDSTLKIQPAELGDSAVYLCASSLSVNTEAFFGQGTRLTVV.